The T cell receptor (beta chain) under discussion was sequenced for a study of OX40 agonist ivuxolimab in advanced cancers. Germline V gene data show CDR1 as SNHLY and CDR2 as FYNNEI. V lost 7 bases, J lost 6 bases, and 12 bases lay in between. CDR3 length: 13 amino acids. Using immunoSEQ multiplex PCR, the repertoire was profiled, and TCRdb retains in-frame clones only, with some absent. The sample comprises 85,000 to 100,000 clones, approximately 85% of which are singletons, and 3.5% to 4.5% rests with the top ten. This clone has just one count. What it binds is unknown. General study findings and limits: The study observed clonal expansion of CD4+ and CD8+ blood T cells by week 6 at 0.1 to 3.0 mg/kg.

The chain is built from TRBV2 and TRBJ2-2; possibly TRBD1 for D (6 bases). Sequences were derived from CD4+ or CD8+ T cells sorted from blood, sampled in a trial of the OX40 agonist ivuxolimab. The source is an adult with an advanced solid tumor such as melanoma, head and neck, liver or kidney cancer. CDR3 in DNA: TGTGCCAGCAACAGGAACAGGGCCGGGGAGCTGTTTTTT. The encoded protein is CASNRNRAGELFF.